This is a list of T cell receptor beta chains from one sample in a study of blood T cell repertoires in COVID-19. Using immunoSEQ multiplex PCR, the repertoire was profiled, and TCRdb retains in-frame clones only, with some absent. The sample consists of some 130,000 clones, 79% of them appearing once. Source material: peripheral blood. These receptors came from a man in his 60s with acute or convalescent COVID-19. Both conserved end residues are part of each CDR3. The order of the fields is CDR3 protein, V gene, D gene. A D gene is named only where the DNA matches it firmly.

CASSLGTENSPLHF | TRBV7-9 | TRBD1
CASSNTLAARQETQYF | TRBV11-2 | TRBD2
CASSPRGTGDEKLFF | TRBV18 | TRBD1
CASRLGAAEAFF | TRBV5-5 | .
CASSYDPLGVGGYTF | TRBV6-5 | .
CAWRQGARAFF | TRBV30 | TRBD1
CASSQGQYNEQFF | TRBV4-3 | .
CASSSLREAHGYTF | TRBV6-6 | .
CASSYSGQPTGELFF | TRBV6-2/TRBV6-3 | .
CASSFQGGNTIYF | TRBV7-8 | .
CASSIEPDTEKLFF | TRBV21-1 | .
CASSILPGGNTGELFF | TRBV19 | TRBD2
CASSQTSGKGNEQFF | TRBV27 | TRBD2
CASSQDKRGTEKLFF | TRBV4-1 | .
CASSYGTSGKPYEQYF | TRBV6-2/TRBV6-3 | TRBD2
CASSYSTGERYGYTF | TRBV6-2/TRBV6-3 | .
CSARREKLFF | TRBV20-1 | .